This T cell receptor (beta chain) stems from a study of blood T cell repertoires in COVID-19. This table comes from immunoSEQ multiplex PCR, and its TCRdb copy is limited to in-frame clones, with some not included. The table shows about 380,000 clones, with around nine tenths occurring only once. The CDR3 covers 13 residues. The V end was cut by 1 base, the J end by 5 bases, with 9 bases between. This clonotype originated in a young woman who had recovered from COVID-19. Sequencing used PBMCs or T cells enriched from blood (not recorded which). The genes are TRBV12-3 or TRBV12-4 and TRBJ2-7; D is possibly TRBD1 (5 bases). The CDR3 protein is CASSLGAGNEQYF. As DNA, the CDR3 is TGTGCCAGCAGTTTAGGGGCAGGGAACGAGCAGTACTTC.